These 15 T cell receptor beta chains came from one sample sequenced in a study of human T cells and chemical hapten exposure. The time point was: patch test 3, about 24 weeks after DPC sensitization. Treatment here: therapeutic diphenylcyclopropenone sensitization with weekly scalp DPC. TCRdb reprocessed the RACE reads via MiXCR and lists one record per CDR3 protein. The sample has about 190,000 distinct CDR3 sequences, about 25% seen once; the top ten hold roughly 2.5%. Specimen: whole blood, collected in connection with sensitization to the hapten diphenylcyclopropenone (DPC). Every receptor here comes from a woman in her forties with alopecia areata. Some clones in this sample may be carry-over from other donors' samples.

This chain links TRBV20-1 with TRBJ2-2; D may be TRBD1 or TRBD2 (5 bases each). V was shortened by 0 bases and J by 1 base, with 12 bases between the two germline ends. Germline V gene sequence: CDR1 DFQATT, CDR2 SNEGSKA (reference sequence). The CDR3 totals 16 residues. The CDR3 is CSARDARDLNTGELFF. The DNA for the CDR3 is TGCAGTGCTAGAGATGCGAGGGACCTGAACACCGGGGAGCTGTTTTTT.

This clonotype was observed a few times. This chain links TRBV11-1 with TRBJ2-7; D could derive from TRBD1 or TRBD2 (5 bases each). This CDR3 spans 14 amino acids. The germline CDR1 and CDR2 sequences are SGHAT and FQDESV (reference sequence). The V gene lost 2 bases and the J gene lost 2 bases, with 10 bases spanning the gap. CDR3 amino acids: CASSLRDGAYEQYF. In DNA, the CDR3 is TGTGCCAGCAGCTTACGGGACGGGGCCTACGAGCAGTACTTC. The complete variable domain, with remaining parts taken from reference TRBV11-1 and TRBJ2-7, reads EAEVAQSPRYKITEKSQAVAFWCDPISGHATLYWYRQILGQGPELLVQFQDESVVDDSQLPKDRFSAERLKGVDSTLKIQPAELGDSAMYLCASSLRDGAYEQYFGPGTRLTVT.

The gene calls are TRBV7-9 and TRBJ2-3; no clear D. V lost 7 bases to trimming and J lost 2 bases, with 19 bases between them. CDR3 length: 16 amino acids. The germline V gene encodes CDR1 SEHNR and CDR2 FQNEAQ (reference sequence). Written as DNA, the CDR3 is TGTGCCAGCACGCCGACGAAATCCGGTTACACAGATACGCAGTATTTT. Encoded protein: CASTPTKSGYTDTQYF. The full variable domain, with the rest looked up from reference TRBV7-9 and TRBJ2-3, is DTGVSQNPRHKITKRGQNVTFRCDPISEHNRLYWYRQTLGQGPEFLTYFQNEAQLEKSRLLSDRFSAERPKGSFSTLEIQRTEQGDSAMYLCASTPTKSGYTDTQYFGPGTRLTVL.

This sequence joins TRBV4-2 and TRBJ1-1; unclear D gene. This CDR3 contains 15 residues. V shed 6 bases and J shed 1 base, with 15 bases lying between them. The germline V gene encodes CDR1 LGHNA and CDR2 YNFKEQ. CDR3 in DNA: TGTGCCAGCAGACACCAAGAAAGGCGGAACACTGAAGCTTTCTTT. This encodes CASRHQERRNTEAFF.

The chain couples TRBV28 to TRBJ1-5; unclear D gene. CDR1 and CDR2 (germline): MDHEN, SYDVKM. Trimming shortened V by 3 bases and J by 0 bases, and 3 bases separated the two germline ends. This CDR3 contains 13 residues. CDR3 protein: CASSFDSNQPQHF. In DNA, the CDR3 is TGTGCCAGCAGTTTCGATAGCAATCAGCCCCAGCATTTT.

Many counts were recorded for this clonotype. The chain uses TRBV19 and TRBJ1-5; no reliable D call. V was cut by 6 bases and J by 3 bases, with 18 bases left in between. Looked up from germline, CDR1 is LNHDA and CDR2 is SQIVND (reference sequence). This CDR3 has 16 amino acids. The CDR3 region has the DNA TGTGCCAGTAGCCCCGGGTTGCGAGGGTTCAATCAGCCCCAGCATTTT. Translation gives CASSPGLRGFNQPQHF.

This clonotype appeared a few times. CDR3: CSARGPFRAETQYF. DNA for the CDR3: TGCAGTGCTAGAGGCCCTTTTAGGGCAGAGACCCAGTACTTC. The chain couples TRBV20-1 to TRBJ2-5; D remains unclear. Germline CDR1 DFQATT, CDR2 SNEGSKA (reference sequence). The CDR3 covers 14 residues. V lost 1 base and J lost 4, with 13 bases in between.

This clonotype was counted a few times. The rearrangement uses TRBV4-2 and TRBJ2-1; possibly TRBD2 for D (5 bases). V dropped 3 bases and J dropped 3 bases, with 18 bases sitting between them. The germline gives CDR1 LGHNA, CDR2 YNFKEQ. The CDR3 covers 17 residues. The CDR3 nucleotides are TGTGCCAGCAGCCACCCCTACCGGGGTAAAGGCTACAATGAGCAGTTCTTC. Protein: CASSHPYRGKGYNEQFF.

This chain connects TRBV29-1 to TRBJ1-1; maybe TRBD1 (5 bases). CDR1 is SQVTM and CDR2 is ANQGSEA in the germline V gene. V was trimmed by 4 bases and J by 0 bases, leaving 12 bases between them. The CDR3 covers 14 residues. The CDR3: CSVGTFPLNTEAFF. CDR3 sequence (DNA): TGCAGCGTTGGGACATTCCCCCTGAACACTGAAGCTTTCTTT.

The J gene is TRBJ2-7, the V gene TRBV30; maybe TRBD2 (5 bases). The length of the CDR3 is 12 residues. V was pared by 0 bases and J by 6 bases, with 9 bases between. Germline V gene lookup returns CDR1 GTSNPN and CDR2 SVGIG (reference sequence). The CDR3 loop is CAWSVLGSEQYF. The CDR3 DNA reads TGTGCCTGGAGTGTACTGGGGAGCGAGCAGTACTTC.

This clonotype was seen more than once but under ten times. The chain is built from TRBV27 and TRBJ2-7, with D unresolved. Germline V lookup: CDR1 MNHEY, CDR2 SMNVEV (reference sequence). Trimming pared 3 bases from V and 0 bases from J, leaving 6 bases between. The length of the CDR3 is 13 residues. The CDR3 DNA is TGTGCCAGCAGTTTTTCCCGCTCCTACGAGCAGTACTTC. Translation: CASSFSRSYEQYF.

The chain joins TRBV6-2 or TRBV6-3 to TRBJ2-7; D gene ambiguous. The germline gives CDR1 MNHEY, CDR2 SVGEGT. Trimming removed 2 bases at V and 3 bases at J, with 11 bases between. The CDR3 consists of 14 residues. The CDR3 loop is CASSYLGSDYEQYF. CDR3 sequence (DNA): TGTGCCAGCAGTTACCTCGGGTCCGACTACGAGCAGTACTTC.

CDR3 in DNA: TGCACCCTAAGCGGGCTAGCGGACAATGAGCAGTTCTTC. Translating gives CTLSGLADNEQFF. The chain couples TRBV20-1 to TRBJ2-1; 7 bases map to TRBD2. This CDR3 has 13 amino acids. The germline V gene has CDR1 DFQATT and CDR2 SNEGSKA (reference sequence).

This clonotype was found once. The V gene is TRBV5-6, the J gene TRBJ1-2; perhaps TRBD1 as D (5 bases). The V end was cut by 0 bases, the J end by 6 bases, with 9 bases between. The germline V gene has CDR1 SGHDT and CDR2 YYEEEE. The CDR3 runs 13 residues. As DNA, the CDR3 is TGTGCCAGCAGCTTGGACAGGTTCAATGGCTACACCTTC. Translation gives CASSLDRFNGYTF.

The chain combines TRBV10-3 with TRBJ2-7; 8 bases map to TRBD2. Germline CDR1 is ENHRY and CDR2 is SYGVKD. This CDR3 contains 13 residues. Trimming at V came to 7 bases and at J to 4 bases, leaving 6 bases not matched to a gene. The CDR3 bases are TGTGCCATCAACCCAGCGGGAGAATACGAGCAGTACTTC. This sequence encodes CAINPAGEYEQYF.